Each of the 6 T cell receptor beta chains below was sequenced from the same sample in a study of blood T cell repertoires in COVID-19. Assay used: immunoSEQ multiplex PCR; TCRdb lists only in-frame clones, some missing. Of about 97,000 clones in the sample, about 90% were seen once. The sequenced sample was peripheral blood. These receptors came from a human donor in a cohort sampled during active COVID-19.

As DNA, the CDR3 is TGTGCCAGCAGTGCATTAGCGGGCACCGGGGAGCTGTTTTTT. Protein sequence: CASSALAGTGELFF. V gene TRBV6-4 combines with J gene TRBJ2-2, with 7 bases identical to TRBD2. Germline V gives CDR1 MRHNA, CDR2 SNTAGT. V shed 4 bases and J 4 bases; nucleotides not matched to a gene: 3. The CDR3 length is 14 residues.

The chain links TRBV7-2 to TRBJ2-7; possibly TRBD2 for D (6 bases). This CDR3 is built from 14 residues. The germline V and J ends were trimmed by 3 bases and 0 bases, with 9 bases remaining between them. Germline assignment: CDR1 SGHTA and CDR2 FQGNSA. CDR3 bases: TGTGCCAGCAGCTTGCGCGGGGTCTCCTACGAGCAGTACTTC. Its translation: CASSLRGVSYEQYF.

The V and J genes are TRBV5-1 and TRBJ2-1; the match to TRBD1 covers 8 bases. Germline CDR1 reads SGHRS; CDR2 reads YFSETQ. V lost 1 base to trimming and J lost 6 bases; unmatched junction nucleotides: 6. The CDR3 is 15 residues long. Here the CDR3 reads CASSLSGQGGNEQFF. The CDR3 DNA is TGCGCCAGCAGCTTGTCCGGACAGGGAGGCAATGAGCAGTTCTTC.

This clone appeared a single time. J is TRBJ2-2 and V is TRBV5-1; TRBD2 matches 9 bases. CDR3 length equals 16 residues. Germline V CDR1 and CDR2: SGHRS, YFSETQ. The trim removed 0 bases at V and 1 base at J, leaving 1 base unmatched. The CDR3 protein is CASSLEREENTGELFF. The CDR3 DNA reads as TGCGCCAGCAGCTTGGAGCGGGAGGAGAACACCGGGGAGCTGTTTTTT.

This rearrangement joins TRBV14 to TRBJ2-7; D is possibly TRBD2 (7 bases). The CDR3 has 15 amino acids. Germline CDR1 and CDR2: SGHDN and FVKESK. Trimming took off 7 bases at V and 2 bases at J, with 18 bases between the two ends. CDR3 sequence (DNA): TGTGCCAGCACCTACGGACACGGGGGGCCCTACGAGCAGTACTTC. Amino acids: CASTYGHGGPYEQYF. The entire variable domain, with the rest obtained from reference TRBV14 and TRBJ2-7, is as follows: EAGVTQFPSHSVIEKGQTVTLRCDPISGHDNLYWYRRVMGKEIKFLLHFVKESKQDESGMPNNRFLAERTGGTYSTLKVQPAELEDSGVYFCASTYGHGGPYEQYFGPGTRLTVT.

This clone appeared once. The J gene is TRBJ2-1, the V gene TRBV4-3, with a possible D match to TRBD2 (6 bases). The CDR3 loop spans 16 amino acids. CDR1 and CDR2 from the germline V gene are LGHNA and YSLEER. Between the trimmed V and J ends, which lost 1 base and 8 bases, there was a span of 18 bases. The CDR3 nucleotides read TGCGCCAGCAGCCAAGGGCGGACTACTCCTACCTATGAGCAGTTCTTC. This codes for CASSQGRTTPTYEQFF.